This T cell receptor (beta chain) was profiled in a study of PD-L1 blockade in urothelial cancer. The overall study: Samples came from 3 weeks, at the second dose, and 6 weeks into treatment. A median of 141,255 T cells was found in the blood samples.

The time point here: peripheral blood 6 weeks after treatment start. Locally advanced or metastatic urothelial carcinoma was present in patients. Between 1 and 8 samples per patient were obtained, pretreatment and on-treatment. Germline CDR1 SGHTA, CDR2 FQGNSA. The CDR3 has 15 residues. The V segment lost 3 bases and the J segment 1 base; nucleotides outside the gene matches: 2. Sequencing used immunoSEQ multiplex PCR; TCRdb keeps in-frame clones, though not all of them. There are around 30,000 clones in the sample; roughly 80% occur only once, and 2.5% to 3.5% lies in the top ten. The gene calls are TRBV7-2 and TRBJ2-2; 7 nucleotides agree with TRBD2. This sequence was found in a man aged 65 to 85 with urothelial cancer. Material: PBMCs, obtained around atezolizumab (anti-PD-L1) treatment. This chain's CDR3 is CASSLVAGNTGELFF. DNA for the CDR3: TGTGCCAGCAGCTTGGTAGCGGGGAACACCGGGGAGCTGTTTTTT. The full variable domain, its missing parts supplied by reference TRBV7-2 and TRBJ2-2, is GAGVSQSPSNKVTEKGKDVELRCDPISGHTALYWYRQSLGQGLEFLIYFQGNSAPDKSGLPSDRFSAERTGGSVSTLTIQRTQQEDSAVYLCASSLVAGNTGELFFGEGSRLTVL.